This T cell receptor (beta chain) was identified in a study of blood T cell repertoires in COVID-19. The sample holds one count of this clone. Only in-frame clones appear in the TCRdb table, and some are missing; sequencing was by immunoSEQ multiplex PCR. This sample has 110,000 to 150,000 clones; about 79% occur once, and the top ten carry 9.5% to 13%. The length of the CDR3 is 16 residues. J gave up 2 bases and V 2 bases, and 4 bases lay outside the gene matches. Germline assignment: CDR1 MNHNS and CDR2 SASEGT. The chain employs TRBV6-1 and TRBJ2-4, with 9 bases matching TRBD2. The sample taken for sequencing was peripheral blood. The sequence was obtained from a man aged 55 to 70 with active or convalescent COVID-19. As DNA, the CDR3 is TGTGCCAGCAGTGAATGGCTAGCGGGGACCAAAAACATTCAGTACTTC. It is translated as CASSEWLAGTKNIQYF.